These 13 T cell receptor beta chains share one sample of origin, sequenced in a study of shared T cell receptors in the human thymus. Only in-frame clones appear in the TCRdb table, and some are missing; sequencing was by immunoSEQ multiplex PCR. The repertoire consists of about 710,000 clones, with 70% to 90% occurring once and the leading ten covering 0.0094%. This same sample was also part of a study on human thymus T cells.

Material: thymocytes. Source of these receptors: a boy under two years old with a congenital heart defect.

The chain joins TRBV6-5 to TRBJ2-1; 10 bases agree with TRBD2. CDR3 length: 15 amino acids. J gave up 7 bases and V 6 bases, and 9 bases lay outside the gene matches. Germline V gene sequence: CDR1 MNHEY, CDR2 SVGAGI. The CDR3 nucleotides are TGTGCCAGCAGCAGGAGCGGGAGGGCGAGGAATGAGCAGTTCTTC. This gives the protein CASSRSGRARNEQFF.

The V call is TRBV19, the J call TRBJ2-1; D perhaps matches TRBD2 (6 bases). The CDR3 runs 14 residues. V lost 4 bases and J 9 bases, leaving 16 bases between the germline ends. Per the germline V gene, CDR1 is LNHDA and CDR2 is SQIVND (reference sequence). The CDR3 nucleotides read TGTGCCAGTAGTACGGGGGTAAAGGAGTGTGAGCAGTTCTTC. As protein: CASSTGVKECEQFF.

The chain carries TRBV12-5 and TRBJ1-1, with D possibly TRBD1 on 6 matching bases. The CDR3 covers 14 residues. CDR1 LGHNT and CDR2 FRNRAP come from the germline V gene. Trimming cost V 0 bases and J 6 bases, with 11 bases left between them. The CDR3 DNA sequence: TGTGCTAGTGGTTTGGTACCGGGGGGCCCTGAAGCTTTCTTT. It specifies CASGLVPGGPEAFF.

This clone was detected only once. V is TRBV28 and J is TRBJ1-5, with D tentatively TRBD1 (5 bases). CDR3 length equals 17 residues. V was trimmed by 5 bases and J by 4 bases, leaving 21 bases between them. Germline V gene sequence: CDR1 MDHEN, CDR2 SYDVKM. CDR3: CASSPPSGTGENQPQHF. CDR3 DNA sequence: TGTGCCAGCAGTCCCCCGTCGGGGACTGGGGAGAATCAGCCCCAGCATTTT.

This clone was counted between two and nine times. The rearrangement uses TRBV19 and TRBJ2-3, with D possibly TRBD1 on 6 matching bases. V dropped 6 bases and J dropped 1 base, with 11 bases sitting between them. This CDR3 spans 14 amino acids. Germline V gene lookup returns CDR1 LNHDA and CDR2 SQIVND (reference sequence). The DNA of the CDR3 is TGTGCCAGTAGGAATGGGGGCGGCACAGATACGCAGTATTTT. The encoded protein is CASRNGGGTDTQYF.

The CDR3 coding sequence is TGTGCCAGCAGCCCCGGACAGGGTAGTTCACCCCTCCACTTT. This gives the protein CASSPGQGSSPLHF. The chain has TRBV7-6 and TRBJ1-6; TRBD1 aligns across 8 bases. The V and J ends lost 5 bases and 9 bases, in that order; junction bases with no gene match: 6. The CDR3 covers 14 residues. Germline assignment: CDR1 SGHVS and CDR2 FNYEAQ.

The chain uses TRBV21-1 and TRBJ2-3; no DNA check was done on the table's D call, TRBD1. TRBV21-1 has pseudogene status. CDR3 size: 17 residues. CDR3 DNA sequence: TGTGCCAGCAGCAACCGTAGACAGGGGTTCCCTCCAGATACGCAGTATTTT. Its translation: CASSNRRQGFPPDTQYF.

This clone has a handful of counts. The chain links TRBV28 to TRBJ1-2; D is possibly TRBD1 (6 bases). The CDR3 runs to 16 residues. The germline V gene encodes CDR1 MDHEN and CDR2 SYDVKM. The V and J ends lost 5 bases and 0 bases respectively, with 16 bases between them. The CDR3 sequence is CASSVTDRPSNYGYTF. The DNA of the CDR3 is TGTGCCAGCAGTGTTACTGACAGGCCGTCTAACTATGGCTACACCTTC.

V gene TRBV11-2 combines with J gene TRBJ2-3, with 12 positions matching TRBD2. This CDR3 region has 16 residues. Trimming removed 2 bases from V and 4 bases from J; junction bases left unmatched: 4. CDR1 and CDR2 from the germline V gene are SGHAT and FQNNGV. The CDR3 is CASSLRTSGAADTQYF. The CDR3 bases are TGTGCCAGCAGCTTACGGACTAGCGGGGCCGCAGATACGCAGTATTTT.

This chain joins TRBV7-6 and TRBJ1-4; D might be TRBD1 (5 bases). Germline values: CDR1 SGHVS, CDR2 FNYEAQ. This CDR3 comprises 16 residues. With 4 bases removed from V and 4 bases from J, the gap between germline ends came to 16 bases. Here the CDR3 reads CASSSPPGVGNEKLFF. The CDR3 nucleotides read TGTGCCAGCAGCTCCCCCCCGGGGGTTGGTAATGAAAAACTGTTTTTT. Looking up the rest from reference TRBV7-6 and TRBJ1-4 gives the full variable domain: GAGVSQSPRYKVTKRGQDVALRCDPISGHVSLYWYRQALGQGPEFLTYFNYEAQQDKSGLPNDRFSAERPEGSISTLTIQRTEQRDSAMYRCASSSPPGVGNEKLFFGSGTQLSVL.

This rearrangement joins TRBV2 to TRBJ2-7; the match to TRBD1 covers 10 bases. V lost 7 bases and J lost 6; bases outside the gene matches: 9. There are 14 residues in the CDR3. Per the germline V gene, CDR1 is SNHLY and CDR2 is FYNNEI. CDR3 sequence (DNA): TGTGCCAGCATGGGACAGGGGCGTCTCTCCGAGCAGTACTTC. Translating gives CASMGQGRLSEQYF.

J is TRBJ2-4 and V is TRBV19; D is unclear. Between the trimmed V and J ends, which lost 5 bases and 0 bases, there was a span of 14 bases. In germline, CDR1 is LNHDA, CDR2 SQIVND (reference sequence). CDR3 size: 16 residues. CDR3 loop: CASSFPTGLAKNIQYF. The CDR3, as DNA: TGTGCCAGTAGTTTCCCAACGGGTCTAGCCAAAAACATTCAGTACTTC.

The genes are TRBV18 and TRBJ1-5; the D is unclear. The V end was cut by 3 bases, the J end by 6 bases, with 9 bases between. Germline assignment: CDR1 KGHSH and CDR2 LQKENI. CDR3 length: 13 amino acids. CDR3 bases: TGTGCCAGCTCACCGTGGGAGGGTCAGCCCCAGCATTTT. Protein sequence: CASSPWEGQPQHF.